This TCR beta chain stems from a study of shared clonotypes between healthy human individuals. A word on this clone: The antigen remains unidentified.

Original analysis: There were no quality scores in the junction-only immunoSEQ sequences, so filtering differed. The repertoire was sequenced with immunoSEQ multiplex PCR; TCRdb's copy has only in-frame clones and lacks some. For V, J and clone size, that table is used; D and trimming come from the DNA. The sample carries a few million clones, 93% recorded once. The study, taken as a whole, reports: Non-shared clonotypes displayed generation probabilities falling below those of clonotypes present in all four donors.

CD8 cells regarded as naive lacked CD45RO, were positively chosen for CCR7, and omitted terminally differentiated effector memory CD45RA+ cells. The specimen sequenced was naive CD8+ T cells from PBMCs. This receptor was identified in a man aged 18 to 35 in good health. Some clones in this sample may be carry-over from other donors' samples.

The CDR3 sequence is CASSFIGRLNTEAFF. The CDR3 bases are TGTGCCAGCAGCTTTATCGGACGGCTGAACACTGAAGCTTTCTTT. This chain joins TRBV11-2 and TRBJ1-1; D remains unclear. Trimming took 3 bases from V and 0 from J, leaving 11 bases between them. CDR3 length: 15 residues. In germline, CDR1 is SGHAT, CDR2 FQNNGV.